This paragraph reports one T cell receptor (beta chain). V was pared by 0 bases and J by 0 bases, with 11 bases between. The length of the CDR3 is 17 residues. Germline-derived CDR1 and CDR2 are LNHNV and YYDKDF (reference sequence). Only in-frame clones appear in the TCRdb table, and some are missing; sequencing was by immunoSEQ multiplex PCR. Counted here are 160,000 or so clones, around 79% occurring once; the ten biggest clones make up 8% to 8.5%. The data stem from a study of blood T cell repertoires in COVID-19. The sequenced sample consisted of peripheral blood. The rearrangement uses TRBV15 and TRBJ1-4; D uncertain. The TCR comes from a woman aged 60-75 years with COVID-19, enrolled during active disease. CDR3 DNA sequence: TGTGCCACCAGCAGAGATCCCCTTAGCACAACTAATGAAAAACTGTTTTTT. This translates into CATSRDPLSTTNEKLFF. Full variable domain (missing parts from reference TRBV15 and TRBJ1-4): DAMVIQNPRYQVTQFGKPVTLSCSQTLNHNVMYWYQQKSSQAPKLLFHYYDKDFNNEADTPDNFQSRRPNTSFCFLDIRSPGLGDTAMYLCATSRDPLSTTNEKLFFGSGTQLSVL.